Sequencing of this T cell receptor beta chain was carried out in a study of graft-versus-host responses after intestinal transplantation. Turning to the study itself: Tacrolimus and steroids were given for about 3 years to all recipients after anti-thymocyte globulin induction.

CDR1 is MRHNA, CDR2 SNTAGT, per germline. The junction had 10 bases not matched to a gene; V was cut back by 6 bases and J by 0 bases. This CDR3 has 17 residues. The authors processed graft tissue to release intraepithelial and lamina propria lymphocytes. Generated by immunoSEQ multiplex PCR, the TCRdb table keeps only in-frame clones and is missing some. Among about 12,000 clones listed, about 80% were seen once. This chain joins TRBV6-4 and TRBJ2-1; 8 bases are shared with TRBD2. The specimen comprised ileum tissue, sampled roughly 4.5 months after intestinal transplantation. The origin of this receptor is a human patient who received an intestinal transplant, so some T cells may come from the graft donor. CDR3 coding DNA: TGTGCCAGCAGGGCGCCCCGACTAGCGCCCTCCTACAATGAGCAGTTCTTC. Protein product: CASRAPRLAPSYNEQFF.